A selection of T cell receptor beta chains follows, all from one sample in a study of shared clonotypes between healthy human individuals. The assay was immunoSEQ multiplex PCR, and TCRdb's table has in-frame clones only and misses some. This table has around 340,000 clones, roughly 70% appearing once. The sequencing sample was made of memory CD4+ T cells sorted from blood. The receptor source for this set is a man aged 25 to 40 in good health. The CDR3 runs from the conserved cysteine through the conserved F or W. Each record gives: D gene, clone size, J gene, V gene, CDR3 protein, CDR3 DNA. The D gene is left open where the match is weak. Where a row states a size, it is once, few, many or the class of an expanded clone; other rows omit it.

TRBD1 - TRBJ2-7 TRBV29-1 CSVMGQGPYEQYF TGCAGCGTTATGGGACAGGGGCCCTACGAGCAGTACTTC
- - TRBJ2-1 TRBV2 CASSERGRGMYEQFF TGTGCCAGCAGTGAAAGGGGAAGGGGGATGTATGAGCAGTTCTTC
TRBD2 - TRBJ2-5 TRBV28 CASREAQETQYF TGTGCCAGCCGGGAGGCCCAAGAGACCCAGTACTTC
- - TRBJ2-3 TRBV5-6 CASSLAPGDPQYF TGTGCCAGCAGCTTGGCCCCCGGAGACCCGCAGTATTTT
- few TRBJ1-5 TRBV19 CASSLRRLNQPQHF TGTGCCAGTAGTCTGCGGCGGCTCAATCAGCCCCAGCATTTT
- - TRBJ1-2 TRBV4-3 CASSQDWNYGYTF TGCGCCAGCAGCCAAGACTGGAACTATGGCTACACCTTC
- - TRBJ1-4 TRBV11-2 CASSRTTTNEKLFF TGTGCCAGCAGCCGGACAACAACTAATGAAAAACTGTTTTTT
- - TRBJ1-5 TRBV7-2 CASTYWVDQPQHF TGTGCCAGCACCTACTGGGTGGATCAGCCCCAGCATTTT
TRBD2 - TRBJ2-3 TRBV10-2 CASSESGRSDTQYF TGCGCCAGCAGTGAGTCCGGGAGGTCAGATACGCAGTATTTT
TRBD1 - TRBJ2-1 TRBV9 CASSAGTGGFNEQFF TGTGCCAGCAGCGCCGGGACAGGGGGTTTTAATGAGCAGTTCTTC
TRBD2 - TRBJ2-7 TRBV7-9 CASSVYSGRAPNEQYF TGTGCCAGCAGCGTCTATAGCGGGAGGGCCCCCAACGAGCAGTACTTC
TRBD1 - TRBJ1-5 TRBV5-6 CASSLFGQGGNQPQHF TGTGCCAGCAGCCTCTTTGGACAGGGTGGGAATCAGCCCCAGCATTTT
TRBD2 - TRBJ2-1 TRBV30 CAWRGGTSGRNEQFF TGTGCCTGGAGAGGGGGGACTAGCGGGCGGAATGAGCAGTTCTTC
- - TRBJ2-1 TRBV11-3 CASSLEGTGSYNEQFF TGTGCCAGCAGCTTAGAAGGGACGGGCTCCTACAATGAGCAGTTCTTC
- medium-sized TRBJ1-1 TRBV6-1 CASVKTEVNTEAFF TGTGCCAGCGTGAAGACAGAGGTGAACACTGAAGCTTTCTTT
- - TRBJ2-3 TRBV18 CASSPLRRNKGDTQYF TGTGCCAGCTCACCCTTACGGCGGAACAAAGGAGATACGCAGTATTTT
- - TRBJ2-1 TRBV6-1 CASSAYRDMEQFF TGTGCCAGCAGTGCATACCGGGACATGGAGCAGTTCTTC
TRBD2 - TRBJ2-5 TRBV2 CASWGGFVATQETQYF TGTGCCAGCTGGGGAGGGTTTGTGGCTACCCAAGAGACCCAGTACTTC
- - TRBJ2-3 TRBV14 CASSQELVATDTQYF TGTGCCAGCAGCCAGGAATTGGTGGCCACAGATACGCAGTATTTT
- - TRBJ2-2 TRBV5-1 CASSLDLTGELFF TGCGCCAGCAGCTTGGATTTAACCGGGGAGCTGTTTTTT
TRBD2 - TRBJ2-1 TRBV7-9 CASSPLPGLAENNEQFF TGTGCCAGCAGCCCATTACCGGGACTAGCGGAGAACAATGAGCAGTTCTTC
- few TRBJ2-7 TRBV6-1 CASRPTGLLYYEQYF TGTGCCAGCAGACCAACGGGACTCTTGTACTACGAGCAGTACTTC
TRBD2 - TRBJ2-1 TRBV5-5 CASSSLPLGLAGVEQFF TGTGCCAGCAGCTCACTACCCCTCGGACTAGCGGGAGTAGAGCAGTTCTTC
TRBD1 - TRBJ2-7 TRBV18 CASSPPRDRASSYEQYF TGTGCCAGCTCACCACCAAGGGACAGGGCTAGCTCCTACGAGCAGTACTTC
- - TRBJ2-3 TRBV2 CASSGLDSRTDTQYF TGTGCCAGCAGTGGGCTGGACAGTAGGACAGATACGCAGTATTTT
- - TRBJ2-7 TRBV6-6 CASRDGHLRGYEQYF TGTGCCAGCAGAGATGGACACTTAAGGGGGTACGAGCAGTACTTC
TRBD1 once TRBJ2-1 TRBV6-5 CASRSRSGQGFF TGTGCCAGCAGATCCAGATCGGGACAGGGGTTCTTC
- few TRBJ1-3 TRBV7-9 CASSPLRDTIYF TGTGCCAGCAGCCCCCTCCGGGACACCATATATTTT
- - TRBJ1-1 TRBV5-5 CASSLATGEAFF TGTGCCAGCAGCTTGGCGACAGGCGAAGCTTTCTTT
- - TRBJ2-7 TRBV11-2 CASSLRRGGGSSYEQYF TGTGCCAGCAGCTTAAGACGGGGAGGGGGAAGCTCCTACGAGCAGTACTTC
TRBD1 - TRBJ1-2 TRBV12-5 CASGFGQEHGYTF TGTGCTAGTGGTTTCGGACAGGAACATGGCTACACCTTC
- - TRBJ2-1 TRBV6-1 CASSGSTGRLPNEQFF TGTGCCAGCAGTGGCTCGACAGGGAGGTTACCCAATGAGCAGTTCTTC
TRBD2 few TRBJ2-1 TRBV19 CASSSPPGTSRTYNEQFF TGTGCCAGTAGTTCCCCTCCCGGGACTAGCAGGACCTACAATGAGCAGTTCTTC
TRBD1 - TRBJ2-4 TRBV5-4 CASSSGTGGTKNIQYF TGTGCCAGCAGCTCTGGGACAGGAGGGACCAAAAACATTCAGTACTTC
TRBD1 - TRBJ1-1 TRBV6-5 CASTGYRGLTEAFF TGTGCCAGCACCGGGTACAGGGGGTTAACTGAAGCTTTCTTT
TRBD1 - TRBJ2-1 TRBV29-1 CSVEGPRTGNNEQFF TGCAGCGTTGAAGGTCCACGGACAGGCAACAATGAGCAGTTCTTC
- - TRBJ2-5 TRBV7-2 CASSRRVQETQYF TGTGCCAGCAGCCGACGGGTCCAAGAGACCCAGTACTTC
- - TRBJ2-5 TRBV10-3 CAIASPQGIVTETQYF TGTGCCATCGCGTCCCCGCAGGGGATTGTCACAGAGACCCAGTACTTC
- few TRBJ1-3 TRBV14 CASSQVRTSGNTIYF TGTGCCAGCAGCCAAGTTCGAACATCTGGAAACACCATATATTTT
- - TRBJ2-1 TRBV9 CASSVLGGRDSYNEQFF TGTGCCAGCAGCGTACTTGGAGGGAGAGACTCCTACAATGAGCAGTTCTTC
TRBD1 once TRBJ2-1 TRBV6-6 CASSQQGASYNEQFF TGTGCCAGCAGCCAACAGGGGGCGAGTTACAATGAGCAGTTCTTC
- few TRBJ2-1 TRBV21-1 CASSSVIEAGQIEQFF TGTGCCAGCAGCTCTGTAATCGAAGCGGGCCAAATTGAGCAGTTCTTC
- - TRBJ2-7 TRBV7-2 CASSRNIYEQYF TGTGCCAGCAGCCGAAACATATACGAGCAGTACTTC
TRBD2 - TRBJ2-7 TRBV5-6 CASSLALGLAVYEQYF TGTGCCAGCAGCTTGGCCTTGGGACTAGCGGTTTACGAGCAGTACTTC
- - TRBJ2-6 TRBV19 CASNSREAGANVLTF TGTGCCAGTAATTCCAGGGAAGCTGGGGCCAACGTCCTGACTTTC
- - TRBJ2-1 TRBV6-5 CASSYSAGSYNEQFF TGTGCCAGCAGTTACTCGGCAGGCTCCTACAATGAGCAGTTCTTC
TRBD2 - TRBJ2-3 TRBV7-2 CASSLGLAGHTDTQYF TGTGCCAGCAGCTTGGGACTAGCGGGCCACACAGATACGCAGTATTTT
TRBD1 - TRBJ2-7 TRBV9 CASSGTIRGLLGEQYF TGTGCCAGCAGCGGAACCATCAGGGGGCTTTTGGGCGAGCAGTACTTC
- - TRBJ1-1 TRBV7-2 CASSAQGVGTEAFF TGTGCCAGCAGCGCCCAGGGTGTAGGCACTGAAGCTTTCTTT
- once TRBJ2-3 TRBV14 CASSQGSTAGPDTQYF TGTGCCAGCAGCCAGGGCTCTACGGCAGGGCCAGATACGCAGTATTTT
TRBD2 few TRBJ2-1 TRBV10-3 CAISGGLAGGYNEQFF TGTGCCATCAGTGGGGGACTAGCGGGAGGGTACAATGAGCAGTTCTTC
- - TRBJ2-7 TRBV2 CASIPARETYEQYF TGTGCCAGCATCCCCGCCAGGGAGACCTACGAGCAGTACTTC
TRBD2 - TRBJ2-3 TRBV18 CASSPSGSGSGSTDTQYF TGTGCCAGCTCACCATCTGGGAGCGGGAGTGGTAGCACAGATACGCAGTATTTT
TRBD2 - TRBJ2-3 TRBV19 CASRLTGTRSVAQYF TGTGCCAGTAGGTTGACCGGGACTAGGTCGGTTGCGCAGTATTTT
- - TRBJ2-7 TRBV27 CASSHRGGYEQYF TGTGCCAGCAGCCACAGGGGAGGCTACGAGCAGTACTTC
- few TRBJ2-1 TRBV6-5 CASSYKGINEQFF TGTGCCAGCAGTTACAAGGGAATTAATGAGCAGTTCTTC
- - TRBJ1-5 TRBV6-1 CASRWRPLGNQPQHF TGTGCCAGCAGGTGGAGACCTCTCGGAAATCAGCCCCAGCATTTT
- - TRBJ2-1 TRBV6-6 CASRRAASSYNEQFF TGTGCCAGCAGAAGAGCGGCGAGCTCCTACAATGAGCAGTTCTTC
- few TRBJ2-7 TRBV15 CATSRDQASPYEQYF TGTGCCACCAGCAGAGATCAAGCGTCCCCCTACGAGCAGTACTTC
- few TRBJ1-2 TRBV28 CASNVLGRPYGYTF TGTGCCAGCAATGTGTTGGGGAGACCCTATGGCTACACCTTC